This T cell receptor (beta chain) was sequenced in a study of glioma-infiltrating T cells after dendritic cell vaccination. In the study overall: Between about 2002 and 2013, patients got autologous tumor lysate-pulsed dendritic cell vaccines. At biweekly intervals, patients got three intradermal dendritic cell vaccine injections.

The PCR used 60 V beta and 13 J beta primers. Measured with immunoSEQ multiplex PCR; TCRdb has only the in-frame clones, and not every one. The sample has tens of thousands of clones, over 75% seen once. This CDR3 region has 15 residues. Germline CDR1 SEHNR, CDR2 FQNEAQ (reference sequence). Trimming stripped 4 bases from V and 12 bases from J, with 22 bases between. Time point defined: after dendritic cell vaccination, including at tumor progression/relapse. This clonotype was sampled from a human donor with glioblastoma. The source was blood, collected after dendritic cell vaccination. The V gene is TRBV7-9, the J gene TRBJ2-1; a weak D match, TRBD1 (5 bases). DNA for the CDR3: TGTGCCAGCAGCTATCCAGGGATTCGGCCCGGCGGGCAGTTCTTC. It specifies CASSYPGIRPGGQFF.